A few counts support the clone carrying this TCR beta chain. What it recognizes is unknown. Given the absence of the conserved phenylalanine or tryptophan at the CDR3 end, a read error is likely. With a J-beta primer mix and a sample-barcoded 5' primer, a second PCR ran 7 to 11 cycles. TCRdb re-called the 5' RACE reads through MiXCR, storing one row per CDR3 protein. The sample lists just under 550,000 distinct CDR3 sequences, 24% occurring once. This entry is derived from a study of blood T cells in healthy people across ages. Regarding the study as a whole: Older individuals had lower TCR beta diversity per million T cells (the decline was roughly linear).

Each of the donors had roughly 10 milliliters of peripheral blood drawn into EDTA-treated Vacutainer tubes. This same sample was also part of a study on T cells of mothers and their children. That paper adds: There were over 8.5 million TCR beta CDR3 reads from each mother and approximately 2.9 million from each child. Related and unrelated pairs show similar thymic shaping of TCR recombination output.

The TCR comes from a boy under 18 in good health. The sequenced sample was blood.

The CDR3 nucleotides read TGTGCCAGCAGCCTCCTTGGGGGGACAGGGGTCTCCTGCGAGCAGTACTCC. It is translated as CASSLLGGTGVSCEQYS. The V and J genes are TRBV7-6 and TRBJ2-7, with 10 bases lining up with TRBD1. Germline V lookup: CDR1 SGHVS, CDR2 FNYEAQ. The CDR3 is 17 residues long.